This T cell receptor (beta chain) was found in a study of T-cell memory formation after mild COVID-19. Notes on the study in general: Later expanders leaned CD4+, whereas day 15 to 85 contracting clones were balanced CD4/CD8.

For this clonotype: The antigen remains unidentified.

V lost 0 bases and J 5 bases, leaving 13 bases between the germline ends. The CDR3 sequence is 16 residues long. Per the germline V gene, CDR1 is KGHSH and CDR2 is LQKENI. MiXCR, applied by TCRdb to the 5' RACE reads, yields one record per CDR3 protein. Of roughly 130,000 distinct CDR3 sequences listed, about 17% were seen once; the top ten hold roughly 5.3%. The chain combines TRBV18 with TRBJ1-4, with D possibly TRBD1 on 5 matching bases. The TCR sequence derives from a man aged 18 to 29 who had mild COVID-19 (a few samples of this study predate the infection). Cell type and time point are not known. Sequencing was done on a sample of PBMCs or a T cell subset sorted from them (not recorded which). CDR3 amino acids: CASSPPKGRDNEKLFF. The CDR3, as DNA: TGTGCCAGCTCACCACCTAAGGGACGGGACAATGAAAAACTGTTTTTT.